A selection of T cell receptor beta chains follows, all from one sample in a study of T-cell reconstitution after alpha-beta-depleted transplantation in children. MiXCR was run by TCRdb on the PCR reads, yielding one entry per CDR3 protein. The table has 600,000 to 700,000 distinct CDR3 sequences, around 17% seen once; the top ten hold under 1.2%. The sequencing here drew on PBMCs from the stem cell graft donor, taken from the stem cell graft. All receptors come from a human donor who donated a stem cell graft to a child with acute myeloid leukemia. CDR3s include the opening cysteine and the closing phenylalanine or tryptophan. A D gene is named only where the DNA matches it firmly. Not all rows give a size; the values are once, few, many and, for expanded clones, a class.

abundance	j_gene	v_gene	d_gene	CDR3nt	CDR3aa
many	TRBJ1-4	TRBV29-1	-	TGCAGCGGGGGCATCGACGTCGAAAAACTGTTTTTT	CSGGIDVEKLFF
many	TRBJ1-5	TRBV20-1	-	TGCAGTGCTAGAAGATTAGGCAGGCTGAGCAATCAGCCCCAGCATTTT	CSARRLGRLSNQPQHF
many	TRBJ2-5	TRBV20-1	TRBD2	TGCAGTGCCCGGAGGGAGGGGGAGACCCAGTACTTC	CSARREGETQYF
few	TRBJ1-6	TRBV4-3	-	TGCGCCAGCAGCCAAAACAGGGACCTAACCCTCCACTTT	CASSQNRDLTLHF
few	TRBJ2-7	TRBV20-1	TRBD2	TGCAGTGCTAGAGATCCGGCTAGCGGTTTGGACGAGCAGTACTTC	CSARDPASGLDEQYF
-	TRBJ2-6	TRBV5-1	-	TGCGCCAGCAGCCCCCGGCCCCCTGGGGCCAACGTCCTGACTTTC	CASSPRPPGANVLTF
many	TRBJ2-3	TRBV5-6	-	TGTGCCAGCAGCCCGGGTGCCTCGTTGGATACGCAGTATTTT	CASSPGASLDTQYF
many	TRBJ2-1	TRBV20-1	-	TGCAGTGCTAGACTGCCGACGAGCTCCTACAATGAGCAGTTCTTC	CSARLPTSSYNEQFF
many	TRBJ2-5	TRBV20-1	-	TGCAGTGCTAGCTTAGCAGAGACCCAGTACTTC	CSASLAETQYF
few	TRBJ2-7	TRBV20-1	TRBD2	TGCAGTGCCACCGGGACTAACGAGCAGTACTTC	CSATGTNEQYF
many	TRBJ2-3	TRBV5-6	-	TGTGCCAGCAGCCCGGCCACAGGGCGGCCAGATACGCAGTATTTT	CASSPATGRPDTQYF
many	TRBJ1-1	TRBV4-3	TRBD1	TGCGCCAGCAGCCAAGAAGGCCAGGGGGCTCGGGCTTTCTTT	CASSQEGQGARAFF
-	TRBJ2-1	TRBV9	-	TGTGCCAGCAGCGTAGGCGCCTCAGGGTACAATGAGCAGTTCTTC	CASSVGASGYNEQFF
-	TRBJ1-5	TRBV20-1	-	TGCAGTGCTCCGGGCAGCCTTTATAGCAATCAGCCCCAGCATTTT	CSAPGSLYSNQPQHF
few	TRBJ2-1	TRBV7-9	-	TGTGCCAGCAGTCGACCTGGAGTATACAATGAGCAGTTCTTC	CASSRPGVYNEQFF
many	TRBJ2-2	TRBV6-2/TRBV6-3	-	TGTGCCAGCAGTCCTCCGGGCGGGGAGCTGTTTTTT	CASSPPGGELFF
-	TRBJ1-1	TRBV27	TRBD1	TGTGCCAGCAGTCCCTTCGAGGGGGCGGCCACTGAAGCTTTCTTT	CASSPFEGAATEAFF
many	TRBJ2-2	TRBV11-2	TRBD1	TGTGCCAGTTCCCCAAATGACAGGGTGAGGACGAACACCGGGGAGCTGTTTTTT	CASSPNDRVRTNTGELFF
many	TRBJ2-3	TRBV11-2	-	TGTGCCAGCAGCTTAATACGGAATACAGATACGCAGTATTTT	CASSLIRNTDTQYF
few	TRBJ2-1	TRBV5-1	-	TGCGCCAGCAGCTTGAAGGACGGGTACAATGAGCAGTTCTTC	CASSLKDGYNEQFF
-	TRBJ1-5	TRBV18	-	TGTGCCAGCTCACTCGACACTAGCAATCAGCCCCAGCATTTT	CASSLDTSNQPQHF
-	TRBJ2-2	TRBV19	TRBD2	TGTGCCAGTCGATGGGGGCTAGCGGGGGGCGCCTCGAACACCGGGGAGCTGTTTTTT	CASRWGLAGGASNTGELFF
-	TRBJ1-1	TRBV3-1	-	TGTGCCAGCAGCCAGGCTGGGAGGGACACTGAAGCGTTCTTT	CASSQAGRDTEAFF
few	TRBJ2-2	TRBV7-6	-	TGTGCCAGCAGCTTAGATCCACTCCTCAACACCGGGGAGCTGTTTTTT	CASSLDPLLNTGELFF
few	TRBJ1-1	TRBV7-2	-	TGTGCCAGCAGCTTAACTTCAGGATCGAACACTGAAGCTTTCTTT	CASSLTSGSNTEAFF
many	TRBJ2-3	TRBV20-1	-	TGCAGTGCTCCTGGATCCCCCGGGGCAAGATTCGGTGATACGCAGTATTTT	CSAPGSPGARFGDTQYF
many	TRBJ1-6	TRBV20-1	-	TGCAGTGCCAGGAGGGGGGAGCCCTATAATTCACCCCTCCACTTT	CSARRGEPYNSPLHF
many	TRBJ1-1	TRBV5-5	-	TGTGCCAGCAGCTTGGGGGACATAACTGAAGCTTTCTTT	CASSLGDITEAFF
-	TRBJ1-6	TRBV20-1	-	TGCAGTGCTAGAGATAGAGATAGGGCGAACTCCTATAATTCACCCCTCCACTTT	CSARDRDRANSYNSPLHF